This TCR beta chain was captured in a study of T cell repertoires in cytomegalovirus infection. Study information: Public TCR beta signatures indicated both CMV infection and matching HLA type.

Of note for this clonotype: Its antigen is unknown.

MiXCR was run by TCRdb on the reads, yielding one entry per CDR3 protein. The repertoire holds 50,000 or so distinct CDR3 sequences, about 20% seen once, with roughly 20% in the top ten. CDR3 length equals 15 residues. Per germline, CDR1 ENHRY and CDR2 SYGVKD. The ends lost 4 bases at V and 5 bases at J; junction bases unmatched: 0. The study, taken as a whole, reports: HLA-C-restricted CMV clonotypes gave the most frequent clonotype in two of eight donors. Identification of carriers of CMV plus the relevant HLA was achieved through cumulative public TCR beta family frequency.

Material: PBMCs, sequenced either directly or after in vitro stimulation (not recorded which). The rearrangement joins TRBV10-3 to TRBJ2-1, with 15 nucleotides matching TRBD2. This receptor was obtained from a human donor in good health (CMV status not recorded). Some clones in this sample may be carry-over from other donors' samples. CDR3 amino acids: CAISGTSGRDNEQFF. CDR3 bases: TGTGCCATCAGTGGGACTAGCGGGAGGGACAATGAGCAGTTCTTC.